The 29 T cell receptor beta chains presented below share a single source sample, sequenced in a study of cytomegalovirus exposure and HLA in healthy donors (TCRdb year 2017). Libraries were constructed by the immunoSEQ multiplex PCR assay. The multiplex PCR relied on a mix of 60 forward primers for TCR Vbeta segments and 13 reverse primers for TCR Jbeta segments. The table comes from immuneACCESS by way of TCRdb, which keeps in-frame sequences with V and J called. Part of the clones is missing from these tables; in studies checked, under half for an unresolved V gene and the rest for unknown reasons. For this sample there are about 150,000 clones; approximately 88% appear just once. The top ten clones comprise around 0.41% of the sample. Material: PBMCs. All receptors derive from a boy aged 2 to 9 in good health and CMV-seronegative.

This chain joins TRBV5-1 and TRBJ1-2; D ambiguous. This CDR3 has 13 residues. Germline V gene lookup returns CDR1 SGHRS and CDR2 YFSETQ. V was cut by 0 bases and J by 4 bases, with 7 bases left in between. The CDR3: CASSLGNIYGYTF. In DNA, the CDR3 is TGCGCCAGCAGCTTGGGTAACATCTATGGCTACACCTTC.

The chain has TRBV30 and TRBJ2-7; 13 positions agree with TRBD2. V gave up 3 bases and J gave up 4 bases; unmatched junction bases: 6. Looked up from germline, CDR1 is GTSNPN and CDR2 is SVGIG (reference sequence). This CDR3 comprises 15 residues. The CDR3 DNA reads TGTGCCTGGAGCTCGGGACTAGCGGGAAATTACGAGCAGTACTTC. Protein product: CAWSSGLAGNYEQYF.

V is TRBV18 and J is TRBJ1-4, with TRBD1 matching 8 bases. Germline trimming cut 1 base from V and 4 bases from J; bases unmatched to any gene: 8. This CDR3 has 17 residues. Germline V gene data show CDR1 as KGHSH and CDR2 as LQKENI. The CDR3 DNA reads TGTGCCAGCTCACCACTCACAGGACAGGGCTTTAATGAAAAACTGTTTTTT. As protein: CASSPLTGQGFNEKLFF.

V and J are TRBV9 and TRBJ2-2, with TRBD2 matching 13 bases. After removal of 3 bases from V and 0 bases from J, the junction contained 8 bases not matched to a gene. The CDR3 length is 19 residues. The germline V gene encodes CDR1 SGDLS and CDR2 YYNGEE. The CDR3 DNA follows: TGTGCCAGCAGCGACCCCCGCGGACTAGCGGGGGCGAACACCGGGGAGCTGTTTTTT. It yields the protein CASSDPRGLAGANTGELFF.

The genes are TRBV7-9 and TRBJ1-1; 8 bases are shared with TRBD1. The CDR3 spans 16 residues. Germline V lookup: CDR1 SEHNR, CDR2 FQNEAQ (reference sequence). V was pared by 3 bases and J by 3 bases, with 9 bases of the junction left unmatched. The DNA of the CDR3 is TGTGCCAGCAGCTTGTCAGGGGGCGTGAGGGACACTGAAGCTTTCTTT. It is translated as CASSLSGGVRDTEAFF.

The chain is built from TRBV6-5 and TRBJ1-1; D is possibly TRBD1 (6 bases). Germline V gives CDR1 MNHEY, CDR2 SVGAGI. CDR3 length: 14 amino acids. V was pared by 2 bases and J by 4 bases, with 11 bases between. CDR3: CASSYPTGSTEAFF. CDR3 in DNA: TGTGCCAGCAGTTACCCGACAGGAAGCACTGAAGCTTTCTTT.

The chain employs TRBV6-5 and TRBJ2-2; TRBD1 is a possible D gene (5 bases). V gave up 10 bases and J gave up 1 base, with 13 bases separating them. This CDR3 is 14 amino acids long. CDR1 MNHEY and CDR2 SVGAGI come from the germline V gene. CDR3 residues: CATRAVLNTGELFF. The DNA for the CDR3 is TGTGCCACCAGGGCCGTCTTGAACACCGGGGAGCTGTTTTTT.

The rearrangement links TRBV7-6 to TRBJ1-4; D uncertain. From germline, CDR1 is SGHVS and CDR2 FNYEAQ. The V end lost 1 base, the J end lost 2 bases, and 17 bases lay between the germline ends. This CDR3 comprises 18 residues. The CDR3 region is CASSLEPNSGVTNEKLFF. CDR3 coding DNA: TGTGCCAGCAGCTTAGAGCCCAATAGCGGGGTGACTAATGAAAAACTGTTTTTT.

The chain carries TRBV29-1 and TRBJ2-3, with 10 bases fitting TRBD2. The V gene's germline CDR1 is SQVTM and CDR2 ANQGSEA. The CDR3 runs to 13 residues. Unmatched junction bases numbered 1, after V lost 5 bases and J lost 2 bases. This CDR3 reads CSVTSGNTDTQYF. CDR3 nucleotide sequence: TGCAGCGTTACTAGCGGGAACACAGATACGCAGTATTTT.

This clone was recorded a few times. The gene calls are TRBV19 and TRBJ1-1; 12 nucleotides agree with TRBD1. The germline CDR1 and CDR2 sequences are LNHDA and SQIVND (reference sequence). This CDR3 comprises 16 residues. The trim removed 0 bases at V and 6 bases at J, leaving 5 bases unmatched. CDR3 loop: CASSIDRDRGQAEAFF. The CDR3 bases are TGTGCCAGTAGTATAGACCGGGACAGGGGGCAAGCTGAAGCTTTCTTT.

The CDR3: CASSPRRGGRTGELFF. Written as DNA, the CDR3 is TGTGCCAGCAGCCCTAGGAGGGGAGGTAGGACCGGGGAGCTGTTTTTT. V usage is TRBV5-6 and J usage is TRBJ2-2, with TRBD2 as a possible D gene (6 bases). Deletions cut 4 bases from V and 5 bases from J, with 18 bases between. CDR3 length: 16 amino acids. Germline CDR1 is SGHDT and CDR2 is YYEEEE.

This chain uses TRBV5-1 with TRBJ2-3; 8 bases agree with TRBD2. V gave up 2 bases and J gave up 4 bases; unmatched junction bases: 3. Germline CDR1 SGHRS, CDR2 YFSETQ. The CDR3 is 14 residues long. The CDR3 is CASSLAGVSDTQYF. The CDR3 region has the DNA TGCGCCAGCAGCTTAGCGGGAGTTTCAGATACGCAGTATTTT.

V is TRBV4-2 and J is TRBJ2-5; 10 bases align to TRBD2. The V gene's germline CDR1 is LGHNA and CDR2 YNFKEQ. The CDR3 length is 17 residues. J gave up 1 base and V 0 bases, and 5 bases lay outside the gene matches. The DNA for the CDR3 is TGTGCCAGCAGCCAAGATCTGCCTAGCGGGGGCCAAGAGACCCAGTACTTC. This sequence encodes CASSQDLPSGGQETQYF.

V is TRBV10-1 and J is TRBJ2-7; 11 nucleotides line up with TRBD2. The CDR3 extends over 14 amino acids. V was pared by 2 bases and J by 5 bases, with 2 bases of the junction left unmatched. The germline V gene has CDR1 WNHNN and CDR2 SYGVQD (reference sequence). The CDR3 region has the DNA TGCGCCAGCAGTGAGACTAGCGGGAGCAACGAGCAGTACTTC. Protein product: CASSETSGSNEQYF.

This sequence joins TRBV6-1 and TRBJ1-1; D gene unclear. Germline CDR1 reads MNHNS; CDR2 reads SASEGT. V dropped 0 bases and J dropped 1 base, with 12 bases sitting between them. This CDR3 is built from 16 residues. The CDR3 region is CASSEALNRPNTEAFF. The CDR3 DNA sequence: TGTGCCAGCAGTGAAGCTTTGAACAGACCGAACACTGAAGCTTTCTTT.

CDR3 protein: CARDPFLAVFNEQFF. The CDR3 bases are TGTGCCAGAGATCCCTTCCTAGCTGTTTTCAATGAGCAGTTCTTC. This chain uses TRBV21-1 with TRBJ2-1; the D segment call TRBD2 is taken from the table without a DNA check. TRBV21-1 is a pseudogene segment. The CDR3 has 15 residues.

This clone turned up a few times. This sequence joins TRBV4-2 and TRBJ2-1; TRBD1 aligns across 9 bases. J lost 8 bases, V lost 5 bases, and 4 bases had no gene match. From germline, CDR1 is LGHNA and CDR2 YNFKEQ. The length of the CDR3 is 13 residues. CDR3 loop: CASSWGQGHEQFF. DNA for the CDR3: TGTGCCAGCAGCTGGGGACAGGGTCATGAGCAGTTCTTC.

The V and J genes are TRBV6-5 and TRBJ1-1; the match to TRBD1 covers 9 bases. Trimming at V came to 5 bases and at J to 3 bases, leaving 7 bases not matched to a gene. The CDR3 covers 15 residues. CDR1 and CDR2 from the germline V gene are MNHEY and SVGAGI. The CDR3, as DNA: TGTGCCAGCAGTGCCGGGACAGGGCGTTACACTGAAGCTTTCTTT. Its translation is CASSAGTGRYTEAFF.

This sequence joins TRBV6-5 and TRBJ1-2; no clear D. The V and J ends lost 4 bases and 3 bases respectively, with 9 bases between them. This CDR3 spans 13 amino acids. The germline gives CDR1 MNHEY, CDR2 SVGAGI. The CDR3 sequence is CASSFSDYYGYTF. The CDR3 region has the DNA TGTGCCAGCAGTTTTTCAGACTACTATGGCTACACCTTC.

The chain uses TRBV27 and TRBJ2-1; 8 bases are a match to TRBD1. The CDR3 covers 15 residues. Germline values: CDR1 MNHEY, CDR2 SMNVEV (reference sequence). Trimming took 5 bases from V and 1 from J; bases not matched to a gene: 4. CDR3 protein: CASSPGTGSYNEQFF. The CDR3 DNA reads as TGTGCCAGCAGTCCGGGGACAGGTTCCTACAATGAGCAGTTCTTC.

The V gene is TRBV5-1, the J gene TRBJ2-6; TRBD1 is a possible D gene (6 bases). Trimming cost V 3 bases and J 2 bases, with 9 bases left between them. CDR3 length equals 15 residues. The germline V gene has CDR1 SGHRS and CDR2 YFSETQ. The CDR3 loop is CASSSQGTGANVLTF. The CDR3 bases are TGCGCCAGCAGCTCCCAGGGGACTGGGGCCAACGTCCTGACTTTC.

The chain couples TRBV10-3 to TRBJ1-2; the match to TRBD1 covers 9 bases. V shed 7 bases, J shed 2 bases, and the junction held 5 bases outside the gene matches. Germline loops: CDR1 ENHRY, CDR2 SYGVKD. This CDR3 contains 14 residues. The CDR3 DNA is TGTGCCATCAAGCTTGACAGGGGGAACTATGGCTACACCTTC. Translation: CAIKLDRGNYGYTF.

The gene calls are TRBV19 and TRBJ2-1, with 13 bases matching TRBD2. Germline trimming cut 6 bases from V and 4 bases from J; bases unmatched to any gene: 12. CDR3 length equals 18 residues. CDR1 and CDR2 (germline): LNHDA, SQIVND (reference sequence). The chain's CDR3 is CASRHGGLAGIGYNEQFF. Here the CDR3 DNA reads TGTGCCAGTAGACATGGGGGACTAGCGGGAATTGGGTACAATGAGCAGTTCTTC.

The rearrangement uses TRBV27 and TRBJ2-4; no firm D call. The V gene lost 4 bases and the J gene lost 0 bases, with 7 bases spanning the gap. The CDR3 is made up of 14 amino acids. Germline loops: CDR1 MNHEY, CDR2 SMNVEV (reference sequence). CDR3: CASSSWAAKNIQYF. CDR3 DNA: TGTGCCAGCAGTTCCTGGGCAGCCAAAAACATTCAGTACTTC.

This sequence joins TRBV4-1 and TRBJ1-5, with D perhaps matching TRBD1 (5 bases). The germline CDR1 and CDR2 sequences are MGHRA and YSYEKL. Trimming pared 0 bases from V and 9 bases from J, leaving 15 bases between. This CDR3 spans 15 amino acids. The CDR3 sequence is CASSQEGAGLRPQHF. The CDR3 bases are TGCGCCAGCAGCCAAGAAGGGGCAGGGCTTCGGCCCCAGCATTTT.

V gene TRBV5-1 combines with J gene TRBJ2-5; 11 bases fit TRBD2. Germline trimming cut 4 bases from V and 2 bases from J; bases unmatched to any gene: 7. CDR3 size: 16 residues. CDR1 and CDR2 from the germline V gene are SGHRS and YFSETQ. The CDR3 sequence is CASSKGLAALQETQYF. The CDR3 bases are TGCGCCAGCAGCAAGGGACTAGCGGCGCTACAAGAGACCCAGTACTTC.

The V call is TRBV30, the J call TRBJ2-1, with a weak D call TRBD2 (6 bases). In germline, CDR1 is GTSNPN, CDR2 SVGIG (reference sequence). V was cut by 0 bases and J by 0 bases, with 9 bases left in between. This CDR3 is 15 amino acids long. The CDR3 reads CAWSVGGDSYNEQFF. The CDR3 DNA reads TGTGCCTGGAGTGTCGGAGGGGACTCCTACAATGAGCAGTTCTTC. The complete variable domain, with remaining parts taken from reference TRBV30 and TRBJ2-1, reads SQTIHQWPATLVQPVGSPLSLECTVEGTSNPNLYWYRQAAGRGLQLLFYSVGIGQISSEVPQNLSASRPQDRQFILSSKKLLLSDSGFYLCAWSVGGDSYNEQFFGPGTRLTVL.

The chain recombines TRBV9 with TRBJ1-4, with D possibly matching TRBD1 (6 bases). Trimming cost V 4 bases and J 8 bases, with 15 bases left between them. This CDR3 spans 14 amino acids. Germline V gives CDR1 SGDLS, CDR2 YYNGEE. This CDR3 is CASSPGPRGEKLFF. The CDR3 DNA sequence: TGTGCCAGCAGCCCGGGACCGAGGGGGGAAAAACTGTTTTTT.

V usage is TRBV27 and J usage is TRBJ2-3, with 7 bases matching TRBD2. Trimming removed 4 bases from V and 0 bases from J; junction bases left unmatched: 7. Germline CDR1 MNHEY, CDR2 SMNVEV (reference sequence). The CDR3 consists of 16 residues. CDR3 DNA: TGTGCCAGCAGTTGGGACTACCGTGCCAGCACAGATACGCAGTATTTT. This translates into CASSWDYRASTDTQYF.